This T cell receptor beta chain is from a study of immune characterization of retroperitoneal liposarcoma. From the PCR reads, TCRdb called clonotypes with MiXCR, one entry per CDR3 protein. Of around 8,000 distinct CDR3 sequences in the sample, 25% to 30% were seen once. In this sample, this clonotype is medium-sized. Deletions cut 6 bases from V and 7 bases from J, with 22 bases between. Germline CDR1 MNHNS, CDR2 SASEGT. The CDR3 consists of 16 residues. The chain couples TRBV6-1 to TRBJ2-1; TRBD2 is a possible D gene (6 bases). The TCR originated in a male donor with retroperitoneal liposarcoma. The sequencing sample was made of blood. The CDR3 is CASSPRGPWGRNEQFF. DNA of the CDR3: TGTGCCAGCAGCCCCCGCGGGCCGTGGGGGAGGAATGAGCAGTTCTTC.